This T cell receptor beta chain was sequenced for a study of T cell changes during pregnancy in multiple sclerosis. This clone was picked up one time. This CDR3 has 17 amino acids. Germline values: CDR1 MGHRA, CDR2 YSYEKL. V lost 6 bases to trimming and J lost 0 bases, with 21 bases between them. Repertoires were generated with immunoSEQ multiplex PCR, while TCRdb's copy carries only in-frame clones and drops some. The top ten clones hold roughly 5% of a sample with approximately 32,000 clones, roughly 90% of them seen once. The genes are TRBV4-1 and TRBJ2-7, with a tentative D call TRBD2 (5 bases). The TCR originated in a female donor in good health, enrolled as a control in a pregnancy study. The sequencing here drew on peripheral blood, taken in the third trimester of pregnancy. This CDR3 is CASSQIITAVPSYEQYF. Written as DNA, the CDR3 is TGCGCCAGCAGTCAAATCATCACAGCGGTCCCCTCCTACGAGCAGTACTTC.